This TCR beta chain was recovered during a study of graft-versus-host responses after intestinal transplantation. Per the germline V gene, CDR1 is SNHLY and CDR2 is FYNNEI. V was pared by 3 bases and J by 6 bases, with 3 bases of the junction left unmatched. The CDR3 is made up of 14 amino acids. Data came from immunoSEQ multiplex PCR; TCRdb stores just in-frame clones and leaves some out. This table holds about 14,000 clones, around 94% found once. This specimen was PBMCs, taken 9 days after transplant. The clonotype comes from a human patient who received an intestinal transplant, so some T cells may come from the graft donor. The chain recombines TRBV2 with TRBJ2-7; TRBD2 matches 12 bases. Here the CDR3 reads CASSEELAGGEQYF. The DNA of the CDR3 is TGTGCCAGCAGTGAGGAACTAGCGGGGGGCGAGCAGTACTTC.